This T cell receptor beta chain was captured in a study of shared clonotypes between healthy human individuals (dated by TCRdb to about 2020). Looking at the study overall: A couple of women and a few men aged 18 to 49 years were included in the cohort. Per donor, three plates each were used for CD4 naive and CD4 memory, two for CD8 naive, and one for CD8 memory. Each donor's leukapheresis produced roughly between roughly 0.85 and 9.5 billion PBMCs. To estimate repertoire size and how much clonotypes are shared between individuals, the study performed deep sequencing of blood TCR repertoires from 4 to 6 healthy adults. To increase sequencing depth and limit assay-specific biases, TCR repertoire library preparation and sequencing were carried out by different laboratories using diverse techniques.

TCR CDR3 regions were amplified from genomic DNA by multiplex PCR using the deep immunoSEQ assay. Genomic DNA extracted from each cell subset was distributed evenly over all wells of several immunoSEQ 96-well plates, and each plate served as one replicate. For sorted subsets, each replicate PCR was loaded with 200 ng genomic DNA, equivalent to 25,000 to 35,000 T cell genomes. Purified libraries were measured with a Qubit 3.0 fluorometer, size-checked on a Bioanalyzer 2100, and measured again with the KAPA Library Quantification kit. Each immunoSEQ 96-well plate was sequenced on its own single-read 150-cycle Illumina NextSeq 550 flow cell. Turning to the authors' computational methods: Because the immunoSEQ output held only junctional sequences and lacked quality scores, the filtering could not match the filtering applied to full-length reads. Sequences were annotated with PyIR, a Python wrapper for IgBLAST v1.9, using IMGT germline references to assign V/J genes and CDR3. Reads were removed for weak V/J assignments (E-value above 1e-6), missing CDR3, stop codons, out-of-frame junctions, or ambiguous translated residues. V3J clonotypes were defined as sequences sharing an identical inferred V gene, J gene, and CDR3 amino acid sequence. Percentage overlap between repertoires was computed as shared unique clonotypes divided by the size of the smaller repertoire. Repertoire richness was assessed with RTK rarefaction, the Chao1 estimator, and Recon v2.1 estimates of unobserved clonotypes. Generation probabilities for all TCRbeta clonotypes obtained by the gDNA method from a handful of donors were computed using OLGA. TCRdb carries this immuneACCESS record with in-frame sequences only. Its versions omit some clonotypes, under half of them owing to an unresolved V gene in the studies checked, with the rest unexplained. V and J calls and clone size are copied from that table; D and trimming were computed from the DNA. The sample has some 95,000 clones on record, under 80% of them singletons. The top ten clones comprise 35% to 55% of the sample.

Donors were healthy HIV-negative adults with no recently reported acute infections or vaccinations. Only Caucasian adults living in Nashville, Tennessee, USA were represented among the donors. The CD8 memory samples were a combination of magnetically selected CD45RO+ cells and CCR7-negative CD45RA+ effector memory (TemRA) cells. After blood collection by leukapheresis, PBMCs were isolated using Ficoll-Histopaque density gradient centrifugation and then cryopreserved in the vapor phase of liquid nitrogen. Purity and quantity of every magnetically sorted T cell population were checked by analytical flow cytometry. Each sorted fraction had its genomic DNA isolated and then quantified by UV absorbance on a Nanodrop 2000c. Details on this clone: What this receptor recognizes is not known. The record has no base qualities; no much larger clone is one base away.

Findings and caveats that apply to the study as a whole: When a few donors were compared, the shared fraction of clonotypes was around 5% for naive CD4, approximately 3.5% for naive CD8, more than 2% for memory CD4, and roughly 0.4% for memory CD8. Incomplete sequencing was indicated by rarefaction of sorted-subset datasets, despite the large sequencing depth. Because the study included only a small number of donors, the genetic and exposure-history diversity represented was limited. Based on pairwise subsampling, the degree of clonotype sharing among donors was expected to be affected by sequencing depth. Compared with non-shared clonotypes, clonotypes shared by all four sorted-subset donors had higher generation probabilities. Sampling was limited to blood, and TCR repertoires in tissue likely differ from TCR repertoires in blood. Estimated clonotype richness was generally larger for naive than for memory subsets.

Via the germline V gene, CDR1 is LGHNA and CDR2 YSLEER. The CDR3 holds 18 amino acids from the cysteine to the phenylalanine. The DNA shown is the 54-base CDR3, in frame from base 1. The junction carries 19 bases between V and J, which are trimmed by 1 base and 1 base respectively. The rearranged segments are TRBV4-3 and TRBJ2-5, with the identity of the D gene unclear. Sequenced: memory CD8+ T cells sorted from blood. The cell subset or site tag for this specimen amounts to: CD45RO+ cells pooled with CCR7-negative TemRA cells. The receptor was derived from a young man in good health. The sequenced DNA is TGCGCCAGCAGCCAAGGAGTCCCTACTACGCGGCTCCAAGAGACCCAGTACTTC. It encodes CASSQGVPTTRLQETQYF.